The clone carrying this T cell receptor beta chain was seen ten or more times. The antigen is unknown. The data originate from a study of T cells in Graves' hyperthyroidism and ophthalmopathy. Study-wide results and limits: Researchers found most expanded thyroid clonotypes above 0.001 in blood as well.

Amplification of TCR beta CDR3 regions was performed using RNA transcripts as template. An initial round of RT-PCR targeting the TCR CDR3 relied on the HTBI primer set. TCRdb re-derived calls from the multiplex PCR reads in MiXCR, one entry per CDR3 protein. The repertoire includes roughly 400,000 distinct CDR3 sequences, 15% to 18% of them detected once, and roughly 26% sits in the top ten. The V and J ends lost 1 base and 7 bases respectively, with 11 bases between them. CDR1 is DFQATT, CDR2 SNEGSKA, per germline (reference sequence). This CDR3 comprises 13 residues. The clonotype originates from a woman aged 18-29 years with Graves' hyperthyroidism that later progressed to Graves' ophthalmopathy. This rearrangement joins TRBV20-1 to TRBJ1-5, with no clear D. The sample comprised blood. The CDR3 DNA is TGCAGTGCTAGAGCGGACCTAGTACAGCCCCAGCATTTT. Protein product: CSARADLVQPQHF.